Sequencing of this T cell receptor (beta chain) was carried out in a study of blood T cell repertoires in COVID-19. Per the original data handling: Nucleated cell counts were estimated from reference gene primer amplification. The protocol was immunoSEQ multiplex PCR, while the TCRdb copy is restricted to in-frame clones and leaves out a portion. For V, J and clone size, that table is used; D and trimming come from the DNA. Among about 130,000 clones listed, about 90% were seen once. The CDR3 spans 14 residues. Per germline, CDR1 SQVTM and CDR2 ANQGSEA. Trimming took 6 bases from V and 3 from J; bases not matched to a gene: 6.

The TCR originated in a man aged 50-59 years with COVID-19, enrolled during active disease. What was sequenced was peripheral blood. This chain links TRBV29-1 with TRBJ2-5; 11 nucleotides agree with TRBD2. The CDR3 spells CSVTELAGEETQYF. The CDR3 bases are TGCAGCGTGACGGAACTAGCGGGAGAAGAGACCCAGTACTTC.